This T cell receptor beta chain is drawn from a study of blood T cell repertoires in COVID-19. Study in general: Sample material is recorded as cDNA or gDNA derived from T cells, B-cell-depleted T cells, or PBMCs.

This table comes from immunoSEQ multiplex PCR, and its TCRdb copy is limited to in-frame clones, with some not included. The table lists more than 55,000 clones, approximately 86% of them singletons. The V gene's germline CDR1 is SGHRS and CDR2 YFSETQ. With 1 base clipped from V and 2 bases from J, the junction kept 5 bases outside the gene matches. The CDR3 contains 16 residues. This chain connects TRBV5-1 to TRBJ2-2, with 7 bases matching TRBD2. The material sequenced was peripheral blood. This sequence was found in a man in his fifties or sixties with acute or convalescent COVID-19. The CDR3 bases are TGCGCCAGCAGCTTGTTGGCTAGCGGCAACACCGGGGAGCTGTTTTTT. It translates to CASSLLASGNTGELFF.